This T cell receptor beta chain comes out of a study of cytomegalovirus exposure and HLA in healthy donors. The PCR was carried out with 60 Vbeta primers and 13 Jbeta primers. Repertoires were generated with immunoSEQ multiplex PCR, while TCRdb's copy carries only in-frame clones and drops some. The sample carries 100,000 to 150,000 clones, about two thirds recorded once. The table lists this clone with a few counts. Germline-derived CDR1 and CDR2 are SGHTA and FQGNSA. This CDR3 is built from 15 residues. The J segment lost 0 bases and the V segment lost 3 bases, leaving 2 bases of the junction unmatched.

The clonotype comes from a young man in good health and CMV-seronegative. Sequencing was carried out using PBMCs. This chain uses TRBV7-2 with TRBJ2-5, with 9 positions matching TRBD1. The CDR3 is CASSFGTGYQETQYF. The CDR3 bases are TGTGCCAGCAGCTTCGGGACAGGGTACCAAGAGACCCAGTACTTC.